The next 4 T cell receptor beta chains were all read from a single sample in a study of CD4 T cells in relation to SARS-CoV-2 and coronaviruses. The unexposed donors gave CD4+ T cells in about 2010-2019, prior to COVID-19. After roughly ten days of culture, CD4+ T cells were isolated. Assay: immunoSEQ multiplex PCR; the TCRdb copy retains only in-frame clones and omits some. Counted here are about 29,000 clones, 76% occurring once; the ten biggest clones make up about a sixth. These receptors are not linked to any known antigen. The source material was CD4+ T cells from PBMCs, cultured in vitro. The source is a human donor in good health.

This clone was observed a single time. This rearrangement joins TRBV25-1 to TRBJ1-2; D may be TRBD1 (6 bases). This CDR3 is 12 amino acids long. V dropped 7 bases and J dropped 8 bases, with 14 bases sitting between them. CDR1 MGHDK and CDR2 SYGVNS come from the germline V gene. Written as DNA, the CDR3 is TGTGCCAGCACCGGAGGGGGTACGGGCTACACCTTC. Its translation is CASTGGGTGYTF.

The chain is built from TRBV29-1 and TRBJ2-3; TRBD1 aligns across 9 bases. Trimming cost V 6 bases and J 1 base; bases outside gene matches: 8. Germline assignment: CDR1 SQVTM and CDR2 ANQGSEA. This CDR3 is built from 15 residues. CDR3 in amino acids: CSVARDRVGTDTQYF. As DNA, the CDR3 is TGCAGCGTAGCCCGGGACAGGGTAGGCACAGATACGCAGTATTTT.

This chain uses TRBV7-9 with TRBJ2-7; D remains ambiguous. CDR3 length: 14 residues. Between the trimmed V and J ends, which lost 5 bases and 0 bases, there was a span of 11 bases. Germline V CDR1 and CDR2: SEHNR, FQNEAQ (reference sequence). The CDR3 loop is CASSGTSPSYEQYF. In DNA, the CDR3 is TGTGCCAGCAGCGGTACTTCCCCCTCCTACGAGCAGTACTTC.

This chain connects TRBV7-2 to TRBJ1-2, with D possibly TRBD1 on 5 matching bases. The germline V gene has CDR1 SGHTA and CDR2 FQGNSA. CDR3 size: 13 residues. Trimming cost V 5 bases and J 4 bases, with 11 bases left between them. The CDR3 region is CASSAGTLYGYTF. In DNA form, the CDR3 reads TGTGCCAGCAGCGCCGGGACTCTCTATGGCTACACCTTC.